The rows below give T cell receptor beta chains drawn from one sample of a study of T-cell reconstitution after alpha-beta-depleted transplantation in children. TCRdb called the PCR reads again in MiXCR, with one record for every CDR3 protein. The sample consists of some 200,000 distinct CDR3 sequences, 5.5% to 7% of them appearing once. The sequencing here drew on PBMCs, taken before TCRalphabeta/CD19-depleted stem cell transplant. The source is a boy aged 2 to 10 with acute lymphoblastic leukemia, due to receive a stem cell transplant. Both conserved end residues are part of each CDR3. The D gene is left open where the match is weak. Only some rows state a clone size, as once, few, many or a class for expanded clones.

size,D,J,V,CDR3,DNA
-,-,TRBJ2-2,TRBV2,CASSEGVAGELFF,TGTGCCAGCAGTGAGGGGGTGGCCGGGGAGCTGTTTTTT
-,-,TRBJ2-1,TRBV6-4,CASSESTFGNNEKFF,TGTGCCAGCAGCGAGAGTACTTTTGGGAACAATGAGAAGTTCTTC
many,TRBD1,TRBJ1-4,TRBV7-2,CASNTRTGANEKLFF,TGTGCCAGCAACACTAGGACAGGTGCTAATGAAAAACTGTTTTTT
many,-,TRBJ2-1,TRBV7-9,CASTGGDEQFF,TGTGCCAGCACCGGAGGGGATGAGCAGTTCTTC
-,-,TRBJ1-4,TRBV28,CASSLSRGETTNEKLFF,TGTGCCAGCAGTTTATCCAGGGGAGAAACAACTAATGAAAAACTGTTTTTT
-,-,TRBJ1-5,TRBV7-3,CASSLTLSQPQHF,TGTGCCAGCAGCTTAACGTTGAGTCAGCCCCAGCATTTT
many,-,TRBJ1-5,TRBV28,CASRGISSGHRGQPQHF,TGTGCCAGCAGGGGAATCTCTTCGGGACATAGAGGGCAGCCCCAGCATTTT
many,-,TRBJ2-3,TRBV12-3/TRBV12-4,CASRGGPGTDTQYF,TGTGCCAGCAGGGGTGGCCCAGGGACAGATACGCAGTATTTT
many,TRBD1,TRBJ1-2,TRBV29-1,CSVEDRGPNYGYTF,TGCAGCGTAGAGGACAGGGGCCCTAACTATGGCTACACCTTC
many,TRBD2,TRBJ2-1,TRBV5-1,CASSMGLAGGIDEQFF,TGCGCCAGCAGCATGGGACTAGCGGGAGGAATTGATGAGCAGTTCTTC
many,-,TRBJ2-1,TRBV6-1,CASSDAQNSYNEQFF,TGTGCCAGCAGTGATGCACAGAACTCCTACAATGAGCAGTTCTTC
many,-,TRBJ2-2,TRBV7-3,CASSRGLLNTGELFF,TGTGCCAGCAGCCGTGGGTTATTGAACACCGGGGAGCTGTTTTTT
many,-,TRBJ2-1,TRBV5-1,CASSWTAHMAGETFFSHNNEQFF,TGCGCCAGCAGCTGGACAGCTCACATGGCGGGAGAAACCTTTTTCTCCCACAACAATGAGCAGTTCTTC
many,-,TRBJ2-7,TRBV11-2,CASSLNRGGGYEQYF,TGTGCCAGCAGCCTCAACAGGGGCGGAGGGTACGAGCAGTACTTC
many,-,TRBJ2-1,TRBV15,CATSSDGTYNEQFF,TGTGCCACCAGCAGCGACGGTACCTACAATGAGCAGTTCTTC
-,-,TRBJ1-3,TRBV12-3/TRBV12-4,CASSLRDANTIYF,TGTGCCAGCAGTTTGAGGGACGCTAACACCATATATTTT
few,-,TRBJ2-3,TRBV4-2,CASSPRGLTDTQYF,TGTGCCAGCAGCCCGCGGGGCCTCACAGATACGCAGTATTTT
few,-,TRBJ1-1,TRBV20-1,CSAREGGSEAFF,TGCAGTGCTAGAGAGGGGGGGTCTGAAGCTTTCTTT
many,TRBD2,TRBJ2-1,TRBV7-4,CASSFLAGGPNEQFF,TGTGCCAGCAGCTTCCTAGCGGGAGGGCCGAATGAGCAGTTCTTC
few,TRBD1,TRBJ1-2,TRBV29-1,CSDDRGGGGYTF,TGCAGCGACGACAGGGGCGGTGGCGGCTACACCTTC
-,-,TRBJ2-2,TRBV5-5,CASSLPLRGNTGELFF,TGTGCCAGCAGCTTGCCCCTCAGGGGGAACACCGGGGAGCTGTTTTTT
many,TRBD1,TRBJ2-1,TRBV19,CASISTGGNEQFF,TGTGCCAGTATTAGTACAGGGGGCAATGAGCAGTTCTTC
few,-,TRBJ2-7,TRBV6-1,CASTVGAGYEQYF,TGTGCCAGCACAGTGGGCGCGGGCTACGAGCAGTACTTC
many,-,TRBJ1-1,TRBV4-3,CASSRNSLTEAFF,TGCGCCAGCAGCCGCAACAGCCTTACTGAAGCTTTCTTT
many,-,TRBJ2-5,TRBV9,CASSARGTTQYF,TGTGCCAGCAGCGCCCGTGGGACGACCCAGTACTTC
few,-,TRBJ1-5,TRBV6-2/TRBV6-3,CASSTRWGYSNQPQHF,TGTGCCAGCAGCACCCGGTGGGGATATAGCAATCAGCCCCAGCATTTT
many,TRBD1,TRBJ2-1,TRBV5-1,CASSLARDRAHNEQFF,TGCGCCAGCAGCTTGGCTAGGGACAGGGCCCACAATGAGCAGTTCTTC
many,-,TRBJ2-3,TRBV28,CASSLSEYDRKLGTDTQYF,TGTGCCAGCAGCTTGTCTGAGTACGACAGGAAGCTTGGCACAGATACGCAGTATTTT
-,-,TRBJ2-5,TRBV18,CASSPLGEETQYF,TGTGCCAGCTCACCACTAGGGGAAGAGACCCAGTACTTC
many,-,TRBJ2-5,TRBV7-2,CASSTRQGSETQYF,TGTGCCAGCAGCACTAGGCAGGGGTCAGAGACCCAGTACTTC
many,-,TRBJ2-7,TRBV7-9,CASSLQDSPVHEQYF,TGTGCCAGCAGCCTCCAGGACTCCCCCGTCCACGAGCAGTACTTC
many,TRBD1,TRBJ2-3,TRBV4-3,CASSQTRQGLTDTQYF,TGCGCCAGCAGCCAGACTCGACAGGGGTTGACAGATACGCAGTATTTT
few,TRBD2,TRBJ2-5,TRBV5-1,CASSLRGDRQETQYF,TGCGCCAGCAGCTTACGGGGGGACCGACAAGAGACCCAGTACTTC
few,TRBD2,TRBJ2-1,TRBV2,CASSSGRAYNEQFF,TGTGCCAGCAGTAGCGGGAGGGCCTACAATGAGCAGTTCTTC
many,-,TRBJ2-5,TRBV28,CASSLTTAGRETQYF,TGTGCCAGCAGTTTAACCACAGCAGGGAGAGAGACCCAGTACTTC
many,-,TRBJ2-5,TRBV12-3/TRBV12-4,CASRSGAGETQYF,TGTGCCAGCAGATCAGGGGCCGGAGAGACCCAGTACTTC
many,-,TRBJ2-1,TRBV6-2/TRBV6-3,CASIRGLSYNEQFF,TGTGCCAGCATTCGGGGGCTTTCCTACAATGAGCAGTTCTTC
few,TRBD2,TRBJ2-1,TRBV4-1,CASSQPSGGAYNEQFF,TGCGCCAGCAGCCAACCTAGCGGGGGGGCCTACAATGAGCAGTTCTTC
many,-,TRBJ2-7,TRBV4-3,CASSQGTTYEQYF,TGCGCCAGCAGCCAAGGGACTACCTACGAGCAGTACTTC
many,TRBD2,TRBJ2-1,TRBV7-8,CASSLYSSGNNEQFF,TGTGCCAGCAGCTTATATTCTAGCGGAAACAATGAGCAGTTCTTC
many,-,TRBJ1-5,TRBV7-2,CASRQENQPQHF,TGTGCCAGCAGGCAGGAAAATCAGCCCCAGCATTTT
many,-,TRBJ1-4,TRBV14,CASSQEEGPNEKLFF,TGTGCCAGCAGCCAAGAGGAGGGGCCTAATGAAAAACTGTTTTTT
-,TRBD1,TRBJ2-7,TRBV4-3,CASSQEQQGAYEQYF,TGCGCCAGCAGCCAAGAACAACAGGGGGCGTACGAGCAGTACTTC
many,TRBD1,TRBJ2-1,TRBV7-8,CASSPDRKRLGQFF,TGTGCCAGCAGCCCGGACAGGAAACGTCTAGGGCAGTTCTTC
many,TRBD1,TRBJ2-3,TRBV5-1,CASSGGTGLLTNTDTQYF,TGCGCCAGCAGCGGGGGGACAGGACTCCTCACCAACACAGATACGCAGTATTTT
many,-,TRBJ2-7,TRBV15,CATSSQLGGSSYEQYF,TGTGCCACCAGCAGCCAACTTGGAGGGAGCTCCTACGAGCAGTACTTC
few,TRBD1,TRBJ2-7,TRBV27,CASSQQGVIKDEQYF,TGTGCCAGCAGCCAGCAGGGGGTAATAAAGGACGAGCAGTACTTC
many,TRBD1,TRBJ2-5,TRBV7-7,CASSTAGGQETQYF,TGTGCCAGCAGCACCGCAGGGGGCCAAGAGACCCAGTACTTC